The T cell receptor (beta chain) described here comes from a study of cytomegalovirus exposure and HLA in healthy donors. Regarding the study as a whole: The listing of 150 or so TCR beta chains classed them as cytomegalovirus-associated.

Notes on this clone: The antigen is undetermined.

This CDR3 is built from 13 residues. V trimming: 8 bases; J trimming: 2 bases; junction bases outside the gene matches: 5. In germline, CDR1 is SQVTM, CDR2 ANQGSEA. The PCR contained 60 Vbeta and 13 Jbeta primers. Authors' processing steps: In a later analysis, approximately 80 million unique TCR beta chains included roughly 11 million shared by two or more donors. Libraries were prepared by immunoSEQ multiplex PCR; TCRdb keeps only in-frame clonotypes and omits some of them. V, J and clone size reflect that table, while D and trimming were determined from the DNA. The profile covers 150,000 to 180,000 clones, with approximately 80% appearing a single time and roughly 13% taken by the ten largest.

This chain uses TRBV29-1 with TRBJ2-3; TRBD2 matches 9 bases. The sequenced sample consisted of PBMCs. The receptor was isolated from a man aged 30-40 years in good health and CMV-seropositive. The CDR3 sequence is CSWRTSATDTQYF. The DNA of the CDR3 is TGCAGCTGGAGGACTAGCGCCACAGATACGCAGTATTTT.